This T cell receptor (beta chain) is from a study of early T cells in non-severe SARS-CoV-2 infection. Across the whole study: The chains were unpaired, and the sequenced material was bulk RNA from unsorted whole blood. Study findings and constraints: CD4 and private specificities were missed by VDJdb matching, which favored anti-spike CD8 responses.

Germline loops: CDR1 SGHNT, CDR2 YYREEE (reference sequence). J lost 4 bases, V lost 4 bases, and 10 bases had no gene match. CDR3 length: 16 amino acids. Unique molecular identifiers were affixed to single, distinct cDNA molecules. TCRdb called the 5' RACE reads again in MiXCR, with one record for every CDR3 protein. The sample consists of roughly 60,000 distinct CDR3 sequences, roughly 7.7% of them appearing once. This clonotype was observed at least ten times. What it binds is not known. The sequence was collected from an adult who was a healthcare worker with PCR-confirmed SARS-CoV-2 infection or an uninfected control (not recorded which). The sequencing input was whole blood. The chain employs TRBV5-4 and TRBJ2-5; 10 bases map to TRBD2. CDR3 in amino acids: CASSPRASGSGETQYF. DNA of the CDR3: TGTGCCAGCAGCCCGAGGGCTAGCGGGAGTGGAGAGACCCAGTACTTC.